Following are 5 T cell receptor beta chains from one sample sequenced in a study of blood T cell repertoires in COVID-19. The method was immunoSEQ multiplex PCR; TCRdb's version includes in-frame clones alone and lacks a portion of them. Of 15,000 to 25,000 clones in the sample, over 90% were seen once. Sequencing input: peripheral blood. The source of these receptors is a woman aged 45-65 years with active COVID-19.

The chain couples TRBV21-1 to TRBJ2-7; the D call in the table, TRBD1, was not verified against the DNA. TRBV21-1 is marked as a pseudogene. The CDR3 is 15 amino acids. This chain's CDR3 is CASSKGGQGTYEQYF. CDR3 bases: TGTGCCAGCAGCAAAGGGGGACAGGGAACCTACGAGCAGTACTTC.

The CDR3 loop is CASSLALAEVAYF. CDR3 in DNA: TGTGCCAGCAGCTTAGCTCTAGCTGAGGTGGCGTACTTC. This sequence joins TRBV11-2 and TRBJ2-7, with TRBD2 as a possible D gene (5 bases). The CDR3 is 13 amino acids. V lost 1 base, J lost 12 bases, and 16 bases lay in between. The germline V gene encodes CDR1 SGHAT and CDR2 FQNNGV.

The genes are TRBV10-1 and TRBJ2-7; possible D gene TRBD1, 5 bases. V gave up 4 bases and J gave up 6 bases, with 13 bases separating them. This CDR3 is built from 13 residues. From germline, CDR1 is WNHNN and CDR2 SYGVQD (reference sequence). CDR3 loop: CASSAGRETEQYF. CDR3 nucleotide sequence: TGCGCCAGCAGTGCCGGCAGGGAAACCGAGCAGTACTTC.

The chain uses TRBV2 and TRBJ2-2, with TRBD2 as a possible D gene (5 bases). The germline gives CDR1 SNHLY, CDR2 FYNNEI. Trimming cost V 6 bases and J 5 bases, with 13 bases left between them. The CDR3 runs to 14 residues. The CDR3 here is CASRKDRRTGELFF. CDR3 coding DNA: TGTGCCAGCAGGAAAGACCGGAGGACCGGGGAGCTGTTTTTT.

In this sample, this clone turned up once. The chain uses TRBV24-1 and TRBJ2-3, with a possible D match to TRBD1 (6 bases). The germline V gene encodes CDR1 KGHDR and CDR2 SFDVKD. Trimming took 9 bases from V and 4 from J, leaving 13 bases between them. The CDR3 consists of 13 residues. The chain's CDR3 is CATEQGVADTQYF. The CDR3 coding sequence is TGTGCCACCGAACAGGGTGTCGCAGATACGCAGTATTTT.